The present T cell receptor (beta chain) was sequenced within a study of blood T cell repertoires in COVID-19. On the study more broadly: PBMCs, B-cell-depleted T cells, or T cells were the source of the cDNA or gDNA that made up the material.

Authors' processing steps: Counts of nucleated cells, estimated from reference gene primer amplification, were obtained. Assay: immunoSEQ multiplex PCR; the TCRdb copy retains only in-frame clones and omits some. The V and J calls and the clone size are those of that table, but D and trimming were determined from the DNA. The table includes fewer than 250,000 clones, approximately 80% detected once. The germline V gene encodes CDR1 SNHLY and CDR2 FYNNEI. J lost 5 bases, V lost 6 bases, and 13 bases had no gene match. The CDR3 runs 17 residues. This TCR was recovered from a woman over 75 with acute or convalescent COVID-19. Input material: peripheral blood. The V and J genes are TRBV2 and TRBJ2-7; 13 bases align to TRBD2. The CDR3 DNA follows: TGTGCCAGCAGACTCGAGGGACTAGCGGGGACTGGGGACGAGCAGTACTTC. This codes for CASRLEGLAGTGDEQYF.